This TCR beta chain was sequenced for a study of shared clonotypes between healthy human individuals. The study, taken as a whole, reports: The small donor group covered limited genetic and exposure diversity.

Details on this clone: Its antigen is not identified.

The input for sorted-subset replicate PCRs was 150 to 200 ng DNA, around 30,000 T cell genomes. Sequencing used immunoSEQ multiplex PCR; TCRdb keeps in-frame clones, though not all of them. This table has roughly 2 million clones, approximately 94% appearing once. Naive CD8 cells, CD45RO-negative and positively selected for CCR7, excluded terminally differentiated effector memory CD45RA+ cells. From germline, CDR1 is SGDLS and CDR2 YYNGEE. This CDR3 contains 16 residues. V was pared by 0 bases and J by 8 bases, with 15 bases between. The specimen sequenced was naive CD8+ T cells sorted from blood. V is TRBV9 and J is TRBJ1-6; TRBD1 is a possible D gene (5 bases). This TCR was sampled from a man between 18 and 29 years old in good health. The CDR3 protein is CASSVGVALGDSPLHF. The DNA of the CDR3 is TGTGCCAGCAGCGTAGGTGTAGCCCTAGGGGATTCACCCCTCCACTTT.